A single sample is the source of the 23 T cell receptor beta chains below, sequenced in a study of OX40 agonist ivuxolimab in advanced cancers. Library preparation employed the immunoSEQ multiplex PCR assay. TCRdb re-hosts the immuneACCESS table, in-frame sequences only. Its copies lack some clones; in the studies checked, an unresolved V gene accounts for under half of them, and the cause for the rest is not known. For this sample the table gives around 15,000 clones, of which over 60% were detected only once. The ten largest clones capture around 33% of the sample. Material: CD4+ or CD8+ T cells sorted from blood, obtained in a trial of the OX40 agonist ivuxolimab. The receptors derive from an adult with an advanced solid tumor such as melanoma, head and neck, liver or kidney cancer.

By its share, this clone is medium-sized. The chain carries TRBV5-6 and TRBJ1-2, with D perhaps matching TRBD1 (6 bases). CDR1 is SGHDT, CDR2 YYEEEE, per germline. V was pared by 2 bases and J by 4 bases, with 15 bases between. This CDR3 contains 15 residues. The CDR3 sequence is CASSFPRQVAYGYTF. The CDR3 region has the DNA TGTGCCAGCAGCTTCCCTCGACAGGTTGCCTATGGCTACACCTTC.

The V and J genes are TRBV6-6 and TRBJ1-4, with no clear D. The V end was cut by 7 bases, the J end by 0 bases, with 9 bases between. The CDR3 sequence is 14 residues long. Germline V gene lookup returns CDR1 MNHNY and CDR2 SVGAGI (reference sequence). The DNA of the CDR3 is TGTGCCAGCAAAGCCAGCTCAACTAATGAAAAACTGTTTTTT. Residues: CASKASSTNEKLFF.

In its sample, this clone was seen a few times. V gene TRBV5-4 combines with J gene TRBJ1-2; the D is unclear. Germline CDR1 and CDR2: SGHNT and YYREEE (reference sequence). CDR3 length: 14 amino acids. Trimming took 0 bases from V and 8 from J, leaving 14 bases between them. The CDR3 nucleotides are TGTGCCAGCAGCTTGGCAATGGACCCCGGGGGCTACACCTTC. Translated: CASSLAMDPGGYTF.

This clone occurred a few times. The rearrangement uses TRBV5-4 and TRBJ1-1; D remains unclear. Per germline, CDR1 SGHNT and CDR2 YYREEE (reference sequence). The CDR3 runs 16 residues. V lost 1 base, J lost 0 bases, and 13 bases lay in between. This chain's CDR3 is CASSLTLTQLNTEAFF. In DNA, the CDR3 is TGTGCCAGCAGCTTGACCCTAACACAACTGAACACTGAAGCTTTCTTT.

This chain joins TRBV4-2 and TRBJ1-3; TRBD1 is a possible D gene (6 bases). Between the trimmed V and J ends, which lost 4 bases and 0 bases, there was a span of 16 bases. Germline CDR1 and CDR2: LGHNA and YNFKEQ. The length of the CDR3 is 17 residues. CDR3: CASSRGVGDISGNTIYF. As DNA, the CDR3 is TGTGCCAGCAGCCGGGGGGTCGGGGACATCTCTGGAAACACCATATATTTT.

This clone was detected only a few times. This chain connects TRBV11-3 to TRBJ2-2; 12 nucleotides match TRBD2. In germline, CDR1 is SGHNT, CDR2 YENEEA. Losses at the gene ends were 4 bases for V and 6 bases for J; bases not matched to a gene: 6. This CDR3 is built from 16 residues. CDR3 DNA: TGTGCCAGCAGCTCCACCTCTAGCGGGAGGGCCGGGGAGCTGTTTTTT. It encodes CASSSTSSGRAGELFF.

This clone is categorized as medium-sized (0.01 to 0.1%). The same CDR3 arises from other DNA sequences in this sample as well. The DNA for the CDR3 is TGTGCCAGCAGTCCACCGCTTACAGGTGGCGGAAACACCATATATTTT. This sequence encodes CASSPPLTGGGNTIYF. This chain joins TRBV28 and TRBJ1-3; possibly TRBD1 for D (5 bases). The ends were cut back, 5 bases at V and 4 bases at J, with 18 bases in the middle. CDR3 length equals 16 residues. CDR1 and CDR2 (germline): MDHEN, SYDVKM.

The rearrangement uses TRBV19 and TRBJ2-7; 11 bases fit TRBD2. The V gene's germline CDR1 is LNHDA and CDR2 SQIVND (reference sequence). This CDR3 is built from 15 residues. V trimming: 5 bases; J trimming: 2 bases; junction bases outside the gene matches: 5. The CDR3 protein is CASSQLAGGTYEQYF. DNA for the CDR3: TGTGCCAGTAGTCAGTTAGCGGGAGGGACCTACGAGCAGTACTTC.

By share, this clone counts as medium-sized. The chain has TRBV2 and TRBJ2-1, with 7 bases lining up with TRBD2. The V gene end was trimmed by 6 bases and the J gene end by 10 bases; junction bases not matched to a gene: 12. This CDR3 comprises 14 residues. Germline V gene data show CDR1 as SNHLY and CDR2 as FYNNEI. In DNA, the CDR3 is TGTGCCAGCAGGAGGGACCGGGGGGTTTCGGAGCAGTTCTTC. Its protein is CASRRDRGVSEQFF.

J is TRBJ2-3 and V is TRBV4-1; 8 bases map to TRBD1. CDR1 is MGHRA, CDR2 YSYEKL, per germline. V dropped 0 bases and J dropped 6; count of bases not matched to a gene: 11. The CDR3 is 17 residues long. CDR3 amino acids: CASSQEAMGTGEDTQYF. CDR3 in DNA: TGCGCCAGCAGCCAAGAAGCGATGGGGACAGGTGAGGATACGCAGTATTTT.

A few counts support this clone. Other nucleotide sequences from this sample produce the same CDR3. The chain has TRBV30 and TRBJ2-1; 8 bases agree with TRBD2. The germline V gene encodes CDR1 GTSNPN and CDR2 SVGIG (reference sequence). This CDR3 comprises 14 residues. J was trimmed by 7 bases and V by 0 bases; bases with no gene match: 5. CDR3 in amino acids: CAWSVASGSNEQFF. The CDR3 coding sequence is TGTGCCTGGAGTGTTGCTAGCGGGTCGAATGAGCAGTTCTTC.

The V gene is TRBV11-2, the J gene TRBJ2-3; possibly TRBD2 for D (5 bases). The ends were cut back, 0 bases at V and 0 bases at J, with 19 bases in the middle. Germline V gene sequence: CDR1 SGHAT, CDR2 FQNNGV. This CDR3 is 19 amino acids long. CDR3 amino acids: CASSLDGRGARASTDTQYF. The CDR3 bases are TGTGCCAGCAGCTTAGATGGTCGGGGAGCGCGTGCTAGCACAGATACGCAGTATTTT.

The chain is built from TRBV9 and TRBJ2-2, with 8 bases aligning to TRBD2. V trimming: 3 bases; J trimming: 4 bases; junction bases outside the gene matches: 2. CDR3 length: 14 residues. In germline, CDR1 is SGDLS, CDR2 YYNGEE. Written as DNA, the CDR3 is TGTGCCAGCAGCGCCACTAGCGGCACCGGGGAGCTGTTTTTT. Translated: CASSATSGTGELFF.

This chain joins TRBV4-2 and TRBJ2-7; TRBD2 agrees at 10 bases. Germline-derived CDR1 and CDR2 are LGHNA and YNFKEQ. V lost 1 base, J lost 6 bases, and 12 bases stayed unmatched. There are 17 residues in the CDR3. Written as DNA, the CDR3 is TGTGCCAGCAGCCAAGTAGGAGCGGGAGGGCCAAAGGGCGAGCAGTACTTC. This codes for CASSQVGAGGPKGEQYF.

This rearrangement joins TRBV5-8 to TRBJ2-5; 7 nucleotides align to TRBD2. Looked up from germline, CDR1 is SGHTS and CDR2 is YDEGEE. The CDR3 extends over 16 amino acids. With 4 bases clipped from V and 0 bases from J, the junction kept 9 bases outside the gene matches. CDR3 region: CASSRILASYQETQYF. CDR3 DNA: TGTGCCAGCAGCAGAATACTAGCGAGTTACCAAGAGACCCAGTACTTC.

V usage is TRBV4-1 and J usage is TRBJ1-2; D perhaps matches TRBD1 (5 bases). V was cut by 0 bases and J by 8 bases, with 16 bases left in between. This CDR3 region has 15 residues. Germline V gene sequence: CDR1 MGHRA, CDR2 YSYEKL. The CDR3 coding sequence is TGCGCCAGCAGCCAAGATCGGGGTGGGGGATCCGGCTACACCTTC. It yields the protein CASSQDRGGGSGYTF.

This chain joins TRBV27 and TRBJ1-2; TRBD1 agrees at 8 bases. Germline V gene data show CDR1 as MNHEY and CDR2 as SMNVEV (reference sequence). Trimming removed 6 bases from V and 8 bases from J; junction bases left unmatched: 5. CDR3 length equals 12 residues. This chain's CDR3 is CASRGQGWGYTF. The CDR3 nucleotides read TGTGCCAGCAGAGGACAGGGTTGGGGCTACACCTTC.

The CDR3 sequence: CSVLTGLSYEQYF. The CDR3 DNA follows: TGCAGCGTCCTGACAGGGCTCTCCTACGAGCAGTACTTC. The chain is built from TRBV29-1 and TRBJ2-5; 7 bases agree with TRBD1. With the DNA end fitting TRBJ2-7 better, the J assignment may be wrong. The CDR3 contains 13 residues. CDR1 and CDR2 from the germline V gene are SQVTM and ANQGSEA.

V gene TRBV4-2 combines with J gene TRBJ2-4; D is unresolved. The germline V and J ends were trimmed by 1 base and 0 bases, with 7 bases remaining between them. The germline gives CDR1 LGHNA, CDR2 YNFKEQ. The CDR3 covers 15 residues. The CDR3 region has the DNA TGTGCCAGCAGCCAAGGGGTACTAGCCAAAAACATTCAGTACTTC. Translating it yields CASSQGVLAKNIQYF.

CDR3: CASSMGASGNTIYF. In nucleotides, the CDR3 is TGTGCCAGTAGTATGGGGGCCTCTGGAAACACCATATATTTT. The chain uses TRBV19 and TRBJ1-3; D might be TRBD1 (6 bases). This CDR3 region has 14 residues. CDR1 and CDR2 (germline): LNHDA, SQIVND (reference sequence). V was trimmed by 3 bases and J by 0 bases, leaving 6 bases between them.

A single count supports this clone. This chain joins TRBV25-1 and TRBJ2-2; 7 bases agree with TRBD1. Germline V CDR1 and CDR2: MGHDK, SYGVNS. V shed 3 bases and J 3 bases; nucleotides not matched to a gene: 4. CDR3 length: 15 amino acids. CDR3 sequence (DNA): TGTGCCAGCAGTGAGGGTACAGGGGACACCGGGGAGCTGTTTTTT. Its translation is CASSEGTGDTGELFF.

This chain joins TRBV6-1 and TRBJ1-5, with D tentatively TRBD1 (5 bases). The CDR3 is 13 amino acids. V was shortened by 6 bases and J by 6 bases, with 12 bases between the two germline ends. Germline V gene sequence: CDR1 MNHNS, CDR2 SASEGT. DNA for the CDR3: TGTGCCAGCAGCCTAGGGGCGTTTCAGCCCCAGCATTTT. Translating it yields CASSLGAFQPQHF.

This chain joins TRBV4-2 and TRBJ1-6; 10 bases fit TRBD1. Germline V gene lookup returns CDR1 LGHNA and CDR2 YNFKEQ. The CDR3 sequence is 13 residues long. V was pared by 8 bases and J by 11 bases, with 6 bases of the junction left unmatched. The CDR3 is CASGTGASPPLHF. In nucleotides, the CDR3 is TGTGCCAGCGGGACAGGGGCTTCGCCACCCCTCCACTTT.